This T cell receptor beta chain was retrieved from a study of blood T cell repertoires in COVID-19. This CDR3 has 16 residues. Germline V gene sequence: CDR1 SGHNT, CDR2 YYREEE (reference sequence). Trimming pared 2 bases from V and 7 bases from J, leaving 16 bases between. Sequenced by immunoSEQ multiplex PCR; TCRdb stores in-frame clones only, minus some. Of 99,000 or so clones listed, 75% to 95% are singletons. The receptor's source is a human donor in a cohort sampled during active COVID-19. The sample comprised peripheral blood. The rearrangement joins TRBV5-4 to TRBJ1-6; D not certain. The chain's CDR3 is CASSLGVPAGNSPLHF. Here the CDR3 DNA reads TGTGCCAGCAGCTTAGGAGTTCCCGCTGGGAATTCACCCCTCCACTTT.